The clone carrying this TCR beta chain has at least ten counts. What it binds is not known. TCRdb processed the reads anew with MiXCR; each CDR3 protein has one entry. The table lists approximately 76,000 distinct CDR3 sequences, approximately 3.7% of them singletons, with 3.5% to 5% in the top ten. The sample is drawn from a study of T cell repertoires in cytomegalovirus infection. Across the whole study: Shared public TCR beta signatures pointed to both CMV infection and a matching HLA type. Findings of the study overall: Summed public TCR beta family frequency identified CMV carriers bearing the relevant HLA. HLA-C-restricted CMV-specific TCR beta clonotypes prevailed in the ex vivo response.

The CDR3 runs 11 residues. Trimming stripped 5 bases from V and 4 bases from J, with 5 bases between. The germline V gene has CDR1 SEHNR and CDR2 FQNEAQ (reference sequence). The material sequenced was PBMCs. The chain links TRBV7-9 to TRBJ2-5; D is ambiguous. This TCR derives from a human donor in good health (CMV status not recorded). Some clones in this sample may be carry-over from other donors' samples. CDR3 in DNA: TGTGCCAGCAGCACCGGAGAGACCCAGTACTTC. Its translation: CASSTGETQYF.